Below are 21 T cell receptor beta chains sequenced from a single sample in a study of cytomegalovirus exposure and HLA in healthy donors. Produced via immunoSEQ multiplex PCR; TCRdb's table is partial and in-frame only. In the table there are about 130,000 clones, around 96% of which are singletons. The sample consisted of PBMCs. These receptors were obtained from a man aged 18 to 29 in good health and CMV-seronegative.

The chain uses TRBV30 and TRBJ1-4; the D is unclear. This CDR3 contains 11 residues. The V and J ends lost 2 bases and 8 bases respectively, with 6 bases between them. Looked up from germline, CDR1 is GTSNPN and CDR2 is SVGIG (reference sequence). The CDR3 sequence: CAWSQQEKLFF. The CDR3 DNA is TGTGCCTGGAGTCAACAGGAAAAACTGTTTTTT.

The V gene is TRBV5-8, the J gene TRBJ2-2; perhaps TRBD1 as D (6 bases). The CDR3 consists of 13 residues. V was pared by 3 bases and J by 13 bases, with 16 bases between. CDR1 SGHTS and CDR2 YDEGEE come from the germline V gene. This CDR3 reads CASSWQGFLGLFF. The CDR3, as DNA: TGTGCCAGCAGCTGGCAGGGGTTCCTCGGGCTGTTTTTT. The full variable domain, with the rest looked up from reference TRBV5-8 and TRBJ2-2, is EAGVTQSPTHLIKTRGQQATLRCSPISGHTSVYWYQQALGLGLQFLLWYDEGEERNRGNFPPRFSGRQFPNYSSELNVNALELEDSALYLCASSWQGFLGLFFGEGSRLTVL.

The rearrangement links TRBV7-3 to TRBJ1-3; D perhaps matches TRBD1 (5 bases). Germline V gene sequence: CDR1 SGHTA, CDR2 FQGTGA. Trimming shortened V by 5 bases and J by 2 bases, and 7 bases separated the two germline ends. The CDR3 extends over 13 amino acids. In DNA, the CDR3 is TGTGCCAGCAGCAAGGGGCCTGGAAACACCATATATTTT. Translated, it gives CASSKGPGNTIYF.

CDR3 nucleotides: TGTGCCAGCAGCGCACCGACAGGGGAGAACACCGGGGAGCTGTTTTTT. Amino acids: CASSAPTGENTGELFF. The rearrangement uses TRBV9 and TRBJ2-2; 8 positions agree with TRBD1. Germline CDR1 is SGDLS and CDR2 is YYNGEE. This CDR3 region has 16 residues. V lost 3 bases, J lost 1 base, and 5 bases stayed unmatched. The entire variable domain, with the rest obtained from reference TRBV9 and TRBJ2-2, is as follows: DSGVTQTPKHLITATGQRVTLRCSPRSGDLSVYWYQQSLDQGLQFLIQYYNGEERAKGNILERFSAQQFPDLHSELNLSSLELGDSALYFCASSAPTGENTGELFFGEGSRLTVL.

The chain links TRBV6-4 to TRBJ2-7; 7 bases match TRBD2. The trim removed 8 bases at V and 3 bases at J, leaving 13 bases unmatched. This CDR3 is built from 15 residues. Germline CDR1 MRHNA, CDR2 SNTAGT. This CDR3 reads CASSPDAGVDYEQYF. The CDR3 DNA follows: TGTGCCAGCTCCCCGGACGCGGGGGTCGACTACGAGCAGTACTTC.

The CDR3 protein is CASSFIPGLGGTNTGELFF. DNA of the CDR3: TGTGCCAGCAGCTTCATCCCCGGGCTCGGGGGAACGAACACCGGGGAGCTGTTTTTT. The gene calls are TRBV5-5 and TRBJ2-2, with D possibly matching TRBD2 (6 bases). With 2 bases removed from V and 0 bases from J, the gap between germline ends came to 20 bases. CDR1 and CDR2 (germline): SGHKS, YYEKEE (reference sequence). The CDR3 contains 19 residues.

The rearrangement uses TRBV30 and TRBJ2-2, with D tentatively TRBD2 (6 bases). CDR1 is GTSNPN and CDR2 is SVGIG in the germline V gene (reference sequence). This CDR3 comprises 13 residues. Deletions cut 4 bases from V and 5 bases from J, with 11 bases between. In DNA form, the CDR3 reads TGTGCCTGGACAGGAGGGCCGACCGGGGAGCTGTTTTTT. Residues: CAWTGGPTGELFF.

CDR3 sequence (DNA): TGTGCCTGGAGTCGGGAGACCTTGAGCTCTGGAAACACCATATATTTT. It yields the protein CAWSRETLSSGNTIYF. The chain combines TRBV30 with TRBJ1-3; no firm D call. CDR3 length: 16 residues. Trimming left V 2 bases short and J 0 bases short, with 14 bases between. Germline assignment: CDR1 GTSNPN and CDR2 SVGIG (reference sequence).

The rearrangement uses TRBV6-1 and TRBJ1-1; possibly TRBD1 for D (5 bases). With 6 bases removed from V and 6 bases from J, the gap between germline ends came to 20 bases. This CDR3 has 15 amino acids. The germline V gene encodes CDR1 MNHNS and CDR2 SASEGT. DNA for the CDR3: TGTGCCAGCAGATCGACAAGGGGACGGGGGGCTGAAGCTTTCTTT. Protein product: CASRSTRGRGAEAFF.

V usage is TRBV19 and J usage is TRBJ1-2; 7 bases align to TRBD1. The ends lost 0 bases at V and 7 bases at J; junction bases unmatched: 2. There are 13 residues in the CDR3. From germline, CDR1 is LNHDA and CDR2 SQIVND (reference sequence). The CDR3, as DNA: TGTGCCAGTAGTATAGACCGGGACAGTGGCTACACCTTC. As protein: CASSIDRDSGYTF.

This clone was counted a single time. V is TRBV9 and J is TRBJ1-3; weak D call: TRBD1 (6 bases). The CDR3 contains 18 residues. Germline loops: CDR1 SGDLS, CDR2 YYNGEE. V was cut by 3 bases and J by 1 base, with 20 bases left in between. CDR3 sequence reads: CASSEPNDRMLSGNTIYF. In nucleotides, the CDR3 is TGTGCCAGCAGCGAGCCTAACGACAGGATGCTATCTGGAAACACCATATATTTT.

In DNA form, the CDR3 reads TGTGCCAGCAGTTACTCGAGTTTCTCCGGGGCCAACGTCCTGACTTTC. Translation gives CASSYSSFSGANVLTF. J is TRBJ2-6 and V is TRBV6-5; D unresolved. Per germline, CDR1 MNHEY and CDR2 SVGAGI. Between the trimmed V and J ends, which lost 0 bases and 4 bases, there was a span of 10 bases. The CDR3 spans 16 residues.

V gene TRBV4-3 combines with J gene TRBJ2-7; 8 bases line up with TRBD2. Germline V CDR1 and CDR2: LGHNA, YSLEER. Trimming cost V 3 bases and J 6 bases; bases outside gene matches: 10. The CDR3 has 15 amino acids. DNA for the CDR3: TGCGCCAGCAGCCAGTCAAGCGGGAGTTCAGTCGAGCAGTACTTC. Its translation is CASSQSSGSSVEQYF.

To note about this clone: The sample holds other DNA sequences that translate to the same CDR3. V usage is TRBV5-1 and J usage is TRBJ2-2; tentative D call: TRBD2 (6 bases). Germline CDR1 and CDR2: SGHRS and YFSETQ. The CDR3 consists of 15 residues. V lost 4 bases, J lost 0 bases, and 10 bases lay in between. The CDR3 region is CASSPTGANTGELFF. CDR3 sequence (DNA): TGCGCCAGCAGCCCCACGGGAGCGAACACCGGGGAGCTGTTTTTT. Full variable domain (rest looked up from reference TRBV5-1 and TRBJ2-2): KAGVTQTPRYLIKTRGQQVTLSCSPISGHRSVSWYQQTPGQGLQFLFEYFSETQRNKGNFPGRFSGRQFSNSRSEMNVSTLELGDSALYLCASSPTGANTGELFFGEGSRLTVL.

The chain uses TRBV5-1 and TRBJ2-2; possibly TRBD2 for D (6 bases). CDR1 is SGHRS, CDR2 YFSETQ, per germline. Trimming took 2 bases from V and 4 from J, leaving 12 bases between them. CDR3 size: 15 residues. The CDR3 nucleotides are TGCGCCAGCAGCTTCCCCCGGGAGCCCACCGGGGAGCTGTTTTTT. It is translated as CASSFPREPTGELFF. Complete variable domain (other parts from reference TRBV5-1 and TRBJ2-2): KAGVTQTPRYLIKTRGQQVTLSCSPISGHRSVSWYQQTPGQGLQFLFEYFSETQRNKGNFPGRFSGRQFSNSRSEMNVSTLELGDSALYLCASSFPREPTGELFFGEGSRLTVL.

This rearrangement joins TRBV4-2 to TRBJ1-5, with 7 bases matching TRBD1. There are 18 residues in the CDR3. Trimming at V came to 0 bases and at J to 3 bases, leaving 11 bases not matched to a gene. Looked up from germline, CDR1 is LGHNA and CDR2 is YNFKEQ. The CDR3 is CASSQEKGGRGANQPQHF. The CDR3 DNA is TGTGCCAGCAGCCAAGAAAAAGGGGGCAGGGGGGCCAATCAGCCCCAGCATTTT.

The chain joins TRBV6-5 to TRBJ1-2; TRBD1 is a possible D gene (6 bases). CDR1 is MNHEY and CDR2 is SVGAGI in the germline V gene. V gave up 0 bases and J gave up 7 bases, with 18 bases separating them. CDR3 size: 16 residues. CDR3 loop: CASSYSLLSQGRGYTF. The DNA of the CDR3 is TGTGCCAGCAGTTACTCGTTATTGTCACAGGGCCGTGGCTACACCTTC.

This clone came up once. The V gene is TRBV28, the J gene TRBJ2-4, with 7 bases that match TRBD1. Germline V gene lookup returns CDR1 MDHEN and CDR2 SYDVKM. V was clipped by 2 bases and J by 6 bases; unmatched bases: 4. This CDR3 region has 14 residues. The CDR3 reads CASSLLQGVNIQYF. For the CDR3, the DNA is TGTGCCAGCAGTTTACTTCAGGGGGTAAACATTCAGTACTTC.

The chain joins TRBV5-1 to TRBJ1-1; D gene uncertain. Trimming cost V 0 bases and J 5 bases, with 8 bases left between them. The CDR3 contains 13 residues. The germline V gene encodes CDR1 SGHRS and CDR2 YFSETQ. CDR3 bases: TGCGCCAGCAGCTTGGACCCCGGTACTGAAGCTTTCTTT. The encoded protein is CASSLDPGTEAFF.

CDR3 DNA sequence: TGTGCCTGGAGTAGAGGGACAGGGCTTGGCTACACCTTC. This translates into CAWSRGTGLGYTF. The chain recombines TRBV30 with TRBJ1-2; TRBD1 aligns across 9 bases. This CDR3 region has 13 residues. The germline gives CDR1 GTSNPN, CDR2 SVGIG (reference sequence). V shed 2 bases, J shed 7 bases, and the junction held 5 bases outside the gene matches.

The rearrangement joins TRBV7-9 to TRBJ2-7; 8 bases are shared with TRBD2. V lost 6 bases to trimming and J lost 2 bases; unmatched junction nucleotides: 12. Germline assignment: CDR1 SEHNR and CDR2 FQNEAQ (reference sequence). The CDR3 runs to 16 residues. The CDR3 bases are TGTGCCAGCAGTGTAAGCCCAGCGGGAGCCCCCTACGAGCAGTACTTC. Residues: CASSVSPAGAPYEQYF. The complete variable domain, with remaining parts taken from reference TRBV7-9 and TRBJ2-7, reads DTGVSQNPRHKITKRGQNVTFRCDPISEHNRLYWYRQTLGQGPEFLTYFQNEAQLEKSRLLSDRFSAERPKGSFSTLEIQRTEQGDSAMYLCASSVSPAGAPYEQYFGPGTRLTVT.